This entry lists 27 T cell receptor beta chains sequenced from one sample in a study of siplizumab effects on memory and regulatory T cells. Only in-frame clones appear in the TCRdb table, and some are missing; sequencing was by immunoSEQ multiplex PCR. Of tens of thousands of clones listed, 95% to 98% were seen once; the top ten hold about 0.095%. The material sequenced was naive CD8+ T cells sorted from blood. The receptor set was obtained from a human donor in good health.

The V call is TRBV7-9, the J call TRBJ2-1, with D perhaps TRBD1 (6 bases). Between the trimmed V and J ends, which lost 5 bases and 7 bases, there was a span of 9 bases. The germline V gene has CDR1 SEHNR and CDR2 FQNEAQ (reference sequence). The CDR3 contains 12 residues. The CDR3 sequence is CASSLTGNEQFF. In DNA, the CDR3 is TGTGCCAGCAGCCTCACAGGGAATGAGCAGTTCTTC.

The chain uses TRBV7-9 and TRBJ1-5; D not resolved. The ends were cut back, 3 bases at V and 5 bases at J, with 5 bases in the middle. Looked up from germline, CDR1 is SEHNR and CDR2 is FQNEAQ (reference sequence). The CDR3 runs to 12 residues. The CDR3 nucleotides are TGTGCCAGCAGCTTCCAGGATCAGCCCCAGCATTTT. Its protein is CASSFQDQPQHF.

The V call is TRBV9, the J call TRBJ2-7; 9 bases fit TRBD2. Germline CDR1 and CDR2: SGDLS and YYNGEE. The ends lost 0 bases at V and 9 bases at J; junction bases unmatched: 13. CDR3 length: 16 amino acids. This CDR3 is CASSVEGKGTSLGQYF. CDR3 in DNA: TGTGCCAGCAGCGTAGAGGGGAAGGGGACTAGCTTGGGGCAGTACTTC.

In this sample, this clone turned up once. V gene TRBV5-6 combines with J gene TRBJ2-2; D is unresolved. V was shortened by 0 bases and J by 0 bases, with 6 bases between the two germline ends. Germline assignment: CDR1 SGHDT and CDR2 YYEEEE. The CDR3 covers 15 residues. CDR3 DNA: TGTGCCAGCAGCTTGGATCGCGCGAACACCGGGGAGCTGTTTTTT. This codes for CASSLDRANTGELFF.

This clone was detected once. This rearrangement joins TRBV5-4 to TRBJ1-5; TRBD1 aligns across 10 bases. V lost 2 bases to trimming and J lost 4 bases; unmatched junction nucleotides: 3. The germline CDR1 and CDR2 sequences are SGHNT and YYREEE (reference sequence). The CDR3 has 15 residues. The CDR3 DNA follows: TGTGCCAGCAGCTTAGGGACAGGGGTTAATCAGCCCCAGCATTTT. Its protein is CASSLGTGVNQPQHF.

The genes are TRBV4-1 and TRBJ2-1; 12 nucleotides match TRBD2. CDR3 length: 15 residues. V lost 6 bases and J lost 7; bases outside the gene matches: 7. CDR1 MGHRA and CDR2 YSYEKL come from the germline V gene. CDR3 nucleotide sequence: TGCGCCAGCAGTCTTCTAGCGGGGGGGGGTAATGAGCAGTTCTTC. This encodes CASSLLAGGGNEQFF.

This chain uses TRBV10-3 with TRBJ2-3, with a weak D call TRBD1 (6 bases). CDR1 ENHRY and CDR2 SYGVKD come from the germline V gene. The CDR3 is made up of 14 amino acids. The V gene lost 7 bases and the J gene lost 0 bases, with 11 bases spanning the gap. CDR3 nucleotides: TGTGCCATCACTCCGACAGGTAGCACAGATACGCAGTATTTT. It encodes CAITPTGSTDTQYF.

This chain joins TRBV4-3 and TRBJ2-1; perhaps TRBD2 as D (5 bases). The CDR3 is made up of 15 amino acids. Germline V gene data show CDR1 as LGHNA and CDR2 as YSLEER. Trimming left V 0 bases short and J 4 bases short, with 10 bases between. CDR3 loop: CASSQERVGYNEQFF. The CDR3 coding sequence is TGCGCCAGCAGCCAAGAGAGGGTTGGGTACAATGAGCAGTTCTTC.

The J gene is TRBJ2-2, the V gene TRBV9; D remains ambiguous. CDR1 and CDR2 (germline): SGDLS, YYNGEE. There are 13 residues in the CDR3. Trimming took off 2 bases at V and 3 bases at J, with 5 bases between the two ends. This chain's CDR3 is CASSVFDTGELFF. DNA of the CDR3: TGTGCCAGCAGCGTCTTCGACACCGGGGAGCTGTTTTTT.

The V call is TRBV19, the J call TRBJ2-3; TRBD1 might be the D (6 bases). Germline CDR1 reads LNHDA; CDR2 reads SQIVND (reference sequence). The CDR3 is 14 residues long. V lost 5 bases and J lost 7, with 16 bases in between. Here the CDR3 DNA reads TGTGCCAGTAGTTCATACCCAGGGGCTAATACGCAGTATTTT. Protein: CASSSYPGANTQYF.

The V call is TRBV6-6, the J call TRBJ1-2; no reliable D call. V was pared by 7 bases and J by 2 bases, with 17 bases between. This CDR3 has 15 residues. Germline V gene lookup returns CDR1 MNHNY and CDR2 SVGAGI (reference sequence). As DNA, the CDR3 is TGTGCCAGCACCCTTACTCAGGCAGGAAACTATGGCTACACCTTC. Its protein is CASTLTQAGNYGYTF.

V is TRBV28 and J is TRBJ2-7; 7 bases are a match to TRBD1. In germline, CDR1 is MDHEN, CDR2 SYDVKM. CDR3 length equals 15 residues. Losses at the gene ends were 7 bases for V and 1 base for J; bases not matched to a gene: 10. The CDR3 is CASKTTGIGSYEQYF. CDR3 DNA sequence: TGTGCCAGCAAAACGACAGGGATAGGGTCCTACGAGCAGTACTTC.

This clone was observed once. CDR3 sequence (DNA): TGTGCCACCAGCAGAGATCGGGCAGATCAAGAGACCCAGTACTTC. Its translation: CATSRDRADQETQYF. The chain is built from TRBV15 and TRBJ2-5, with D uncertain. The CDR3 sequence is 15 residues long. V was trimmed by 0 bases and J by 2 bases, leaving 10 bases between them. Germline lookup yields CDR1 LNHNV and CDR2 YYDKDF (reference sequence).

This clone was seen only once. V gene TRBV7-9 combines with J gene TRBJ1-2; 9 bases are shared with TRBD1. From germline, CDR1 is SEHNR and CDR2 FQNEAQ (reference sequence). CDR3 length: 14 residues. Unmatched junction bases numbered 4, after V lost 4 bases and J lost 4 bases. CDR3 in DNA: TGTGCCAGCAGCTCCGGGACAGGGATCTATGGCTACACCTTC. Its protein is CASSSGTGIYGYTF.

The rearrangement links TRBV29-1 to TRBJ1-1; weak D call: TRBD1 (6 bases). V was cut by 4 bases and J by 2 bases, with 11 bases left in between. Germline assignment: CDR1 SQVTM and CDR2 ANQGSEA. CDR3 length equals 13 residues. In DNA, the CDR3 is TGCAGCGTTGTCGGGGGGCACAACACTGAAGCTTTCTTT. Its translation is CSVVGGHNTEAFF.

In its sample, this clone was seen a few times. The genes are TRBV7-9 and TRBJ1-6; D not resolved. The V gene lost 1 base and the J gene lost 6 bases, with 7 bases spanning the gap. The CDR3 has 14 residues. Germline CDR1 SEHNR, CDR2 FQNEAQ (reference sequence). In DNA, the CDR3 is TGTGCCAGCAGCTTAGAAACGGGTAATTCACCCCTCCACTTT. This sequence encodes CASSLETGNSPLHF.

CDR3 loop: CASSANRDLNTEAFF. The CDR3 DNA is TGTGCCAGCAGCGCCAACAGGGATTTGAACACTGAAGCTTTCTTT. The V and J genes are TRBV9 and TRBJ1-1, with a weak D call TRBD1 (6 bases). CDR3 length equals 15 residues. CDR1 is SGDLS and CDR2 is YYNGEE in the germline V gene. Trimming shortened V by 3 bases and J by 0 bases, and 12 bases separated the two germline ends.

This clone was detected once. The gene calls are TRBV4-2 and TRBJ2-5, with a tentative D call TRBD2 (5 bases). The V end lost 4 bases, the J end lost 5 bases, and 11 bases lay between the germline ends. In germline, CDR1 is LGHNA, CDR2 YNFKEQ. The CDR3 totals 13 residues. CDR3 residues: CASSPLVAETQYF. Written as DNA, the CDR3 is TGTGCCAGCAGCCCACTAGTTGCGGAGACCCAGTACTTC.

The V and J genes are TRBV5-1 and TRBJ2-7; D unresolved. Germline values: CDR1 SGHRS, CDR2 YFSETQ. The V end lost 4 bases, the J end lost 5 bases, and 10 bases lay between the germline ends. The CDR3 runs 12 residues. The CDR3: CASSPPTNEQYF. The CDR3 nucleotides are TGCGCCAGCAGCCCCCCCACTAACGAGCAGTACTTC.

This sequence joins TRBV2 and TRBJ2-1; possible D gene TRBD1, 5 bases. This CDR3 contains 15 residues. Looked up from germline, CDR1 is SNHLY and CDR2 is FYNNEI. V lost 6 bases and J 2 bases, leaving 14 bases between the germline ends. The CDR3 sequence: CASRPTGSAYNEQFF. CDR3 bases: TGTGCCAGCAGACCTACAGGATCCGCCTACAATGAGCAGTTCTTC.

This clone occurred once. The V gene is TRBV25-1, the J gene TRBJ1-4; 7 nucleotides align to TRBD1. V lost 2 bases, J lost 14 bases, and 8 bases stayed unmatched. Germline CDR1 reads MGHDK; CDR2 reads SYGVNS. This CDR3 has 13 residues. The CDR3 sequence: CASSETRQGTLFF. The CDR3 nucleotides are TGTGCCAGCAGTGAAACGAGACAGGGCACCCTGTTTTTT.

The chain has TRBV6-5 and TRBJ2-5; 11 nucleotides line up with TRBD1. Trimming removed 4 bases from V and 4 bases from J; junction bases left unmatched: 8. The germline gives CDR1 MNHEY, CDR2 SVGAGI. The CDR3 is 16 residues long. CDR3 bases: TGTGCCAGCAGTTCGTCCGGACAGGGGGCTTCAGAGACCCAGTACTTC. As protein: CASSSSGQGASETQYF.

This clone occurred once. The chain employs TRBV7-6 and TRBJ2-3; 11 bases are shared with TRBD1. Germline trimming cut 0 bases from V and 4 bases from J; bases unmatched to any gene: 6. CDR1 is SGHVS, CDR2 FNYEAQ, per germline. The CDR3 contains 17 residues. As DNA, the CDR3 is TGTGCCAGCAGCTTAGCCGTCGGGACAGGGGGACCAGATACGCAGTATTTT. This sequence encodes CASSLAVGTGGPDTQYF.

The V call is TRBV7-9, the J call TRBJ2-1, with D hard to call. V lost 5 bases to trimming and J lost 7 bases, with 9 bases between them. This CDR3 has 12 amino acids. Germline-derived CDR1 and CDR2 are SEHNR and FQNEAQ (reference sequence). The CDR3 DNA reads as TGTGCCAGCAGCAAAGGGAAAAATGAGCAGTTCTTC. It translates to CASSKGKNEQFF.

To note about this clone: Additional DNA sequences in this sample encode the identical CDR3. This chain joins TRBV5-4 and TRBJ1-1; D perhaps matches TRBD1 (6 bases). Trimming cost V 2 bases and J 4 bases, with 15 bases left between them. The CDR3 extends over 15 amino acids. The germline gives CDR1 SGHNT, CDR2 YYREEE (reference sequence). This chain's CDR3 is CASSFGSGAVTEAFF. CDR3 DNA: TGTGCCAGCAGCTTTGGATCAGGGGCTGTCACTGAAGCTTTCTTT.

V usage is TRBV6-7 and J usage is TRBJ2-7, with TRBD1 identical over 8 bases. TRBV6-7 is filed as an ORF, its function uncertain. The length of the CDR3 is 14 residues. The V and J ends lost 7 bases and 2 bases, in that order; junction bases with no gene match: 7. This CDR3 is CASTLPGQAYEQYF. CDR3 nucleotides: TGTGCCAGCACCCTACCGGGACAGGCCTACGAGCAGTACTTC.

V gene TRBV28 combines with J gene TRBJ2-1, with D unclear. The germline V gene encodes CDR1 MDHEN and CDR2 SYDVKM. V lost 2 bases, J lost 5 bases, and 7 bases lay in between. CDR3 length equals 13 residues. CDR3 in DNA: TGTGCCAGCAGTTTAGATGGCCACAATGAGCAGTTCTTC. Translation: CASSLDGHNEQFF.